The 20 T cell receptor beta chains below all came from one sample that was sequenced in a study of T cells in Graves' hyperthyroidism and ophthalmopathy. Amplification targeted TCR beta CDR3 regions from RNA transcripts. HTBI primers were employed in a first-round RT-PCR of the TCR CDR3. TCRdb fed the multiplex PCR reads into MiXCR, producing one record per CDR3 protein. This sample has about 360,000 distinct CDR3 sequences, with about 13% found just once. The sample taken for sequencing was blood. The receptors stem from a man under 40 with Graves' hyperthyroidism that later progressed to Graves' ophthalmopathy.

This clonotype was seen only a few times. The V call is TRBV9, the J call TRBJ2-2; 9 positions match TRBD2. This CDR3 spans 17 amino acids. J lost 5 bases, V lost 4 bases, and 12 bases had no gene match. CDR1 and CDR2 from the germline V gene are SGDLS and YYNGEE. CDR3 loop: CASSQAGGPVRTGELFF. The DNA for the CDR3 is TGTGCCAGCAGCCAGGCGGGGGGGCCGGTTAGGACCGGGGAGCTGTTTTTT.

This clonotype has ten or more counts. The chain recombines TRBV7-9 with TRBJ2-1, with D maybe TRBD2 (6 bases). V lost 5 bases and J lost 3, with 20 bases in between. In germline, CDR1 is SEHNR, CDR2 FQNEAQ (reference sequence). The CDR3 loop spans 17 amino acids. CDR3 loop: CASSARPGTDFYNEQFF. The CDR3 DNA is TGTGCCAGCAGCGCCCGCCCCGGGACTGATTTCTACAATGAGCAGTTCTTC.

This clonotype showed up many times. The CDR3 DNA is TGCAGTGTATCGGTCACAGCGAACACTGAAGCTTTCTTT. Protein sequence: CSVSVTANTEAFF. This chain connects TRBV20-1 to TRBJ1-1, with D unclear. CDR1 DFQATT and CDR2 SNEGSKA come from the germline V gene (reference sequence). Trimming removed 7 bases at V and 1 base at J, with 13 bases between. The CDR3 spans 13 residues.

In this sample, this clonotype turned up many times. The chain carries TRBV10-3 and TRBJ1-1; D is uncertain. With 2 bases removed from V and 2 bases from J, the gap between germline ends came to 12 bases. Germline CDR1 ENHRY, CDR2 SYGVKD. This CDR3 is built from 15 residues. CDR3 protein: CAISEGGKLNTEAFF. The CDR3 nucleotides are TGTGCCATCAGTGAGGGCGGGAAGCTAAACACTGAAGCTTTCTTT.

Notes on this clonotype: This clone may be a read error of a much larger clone one base away. The conserved phenylalanine or tryptophan normally closing the CDR3 is absent here, so this likely arose from a read error. The J gene is TRBJ2-5, the V gene TRBV2; 10 nucleotides line up with TRBD2. J was trimmed by 3 bases and V by 4 bases; bases with no gene match: 2. Germline CDR1 SNHLY, CDR2 FYNNEI. The CDR3 spans 14 residues. In DNA, the CDR3 is TGTGCCAGCAGTGTCACTAGCGGGAAAGAGACCCAGTACCTC. Amino acids: CASSVTSGKETQYL.

The table lists this clonotype with many counts. This sequence joins TRBV28 and TRBJ1-2; no definite D call. The germline CDR1 and CDR2 sequences are MDHEN and SYDVKM. V was clipped by 5 bases and J by 2 bases, with 6 bases between them. The CDR3 contains 12 residues. The CDR3 coding sequence is TGTGCCAGCAGTATACAGAACTATGGCTACACCTTC. As protein: CASSIQNYGYTF.

The CDR3 DNA sequence: TGCGCCAGCAGCTTGGAGGGCGGGAATTGGTACAATGAGCAGTTCTTC. It specifies CASSLEGGNWYNEQFF. The chain has TRBV5-1 and TRBJ2-1; D may be TRBD2 (6 bases). This CDR3 contains 16 residues. V was shortened by 0 bases and J by 4 bases, with 14 bases between the two germline ends. Germline CDR1 is SGHRS and CDR2 is YFSETQ.

This clonotype was detected ten times or more. The chain recombines TRBV9 with TRBJ2-1, with D tentatively TRBD1 or TRBD2 (5 bases each). CDR1 is SGDLS and CDR2 is YYNGEE in the germline V gene. V was trimmed by 5 bases and J by 0 bases, leaving 6 bases between them. The CDR3 length is 13 residues. Here the CDR3 DNA reads TGTGCCAGCAGTGGGGGCTCCTACAATGAGCAGTTCTTC. Encoded protein: CASSGGSYNEQFF.

This clonotype was observed at least ten times. This chain uses TRBV6-5 with TRBJ1-6; 9 bases match TRBD1. The J segment lost 7 bases and the V segment lost 0 bases, leaving 1 base of the junction unmatched. The CDR3 sequence is 15 residues long. CDR1 MNHEY and CDR2 SVGAGI come from the germline V gene. CDR3 in amino acids: CASSYSGTGNSPLHF. As DNA, the CDR3 is TGTGCCAGCAGTTACTCCGGGACAGGGAATTCACCCCTCCACTTT.

Only a few counts were recorded for this clonotype. The gene calls are TRBV14 and TRBJ2-1; D call uncertain. CDR1 SGHDN and CDR2 FVKESK come from the germline V gene. The CDR3 has 12 amino acids. V lost 4 bases and J lost 6, with 7 bases in between. This chain's CDR3 is CASSLDPNEQFF. Written as DNA, the CDR3 is TGTGCCAGCAGCCTTGACCCCAATGAGCAGTTCTTC.

This clonotype was observed a few times. The V call is TRBV7-2, the J call TRBJ1-6; 10 bases fit TRBD1. This CDR3 contains 16 residues. V trimming: 5 bases; J trimming: 6 bases; junction bases outside the gene matches: 7. Germline V gives CDR1 SGHTA, CDR2 FQGNSA. CDR3 nucleotides: TGTGCCAGCAGCCCCCGGACAGGGGGGACTAATTCACCCCTCCACTTT. Protein: CASSPRTGGTNSPLHF.

This clonotype was counted once. The chain carries TRBV29-1 and TRBJ2-7; 11 bases map to TRBD2. The CDR3 runs 16 residues. The junction had 11 bases not matched to a gene; V was cut back by 7 bases and J by 0 bases. CDR1 SQVTM and CDR2 ANQGSEA come from the germline V gene. For the CDR3, the DNA is TGCAGCGCCGAAAAACTAGCGGGGGAGAACTCCTACGAGCAGTACTTC. This translates into CSAEKLAGENSYEQYF.

This chain links TRBV28 with TRBJ2-7; D possibly corresponds to TRBD1 (6 bases). The CDR3 is 13 residues long. V lost 7 bases and J 4 bases, leaving 14 bases between the germline ends. The V gene's germline CDR1 is MDHEN and CDR2 SYDVKM. CDR3 amino acids: CASTTGFGYEQYF. The DNA for the CDR3 is TGTGCCAGCACAACAGGGTTTGGGTACGAGCAGTACTTC. Full variable domain (rest looked up from reference TRBV28 and TRBJ2-7): DVKVTQSSRYLVKRTGEKVFLECVQDMDHENMFWYRQDPGLGLRLIYFSYDVKMKEKGDIPEGYSVSREKKERFSLILESASTNQTSMYLCASTTGFGYEQYFGPGTRLTVT.

The genes are TRBV19 and TRBJ1-1, with 8 bases matching TRBD1. CDR1 LNHDA and CDR2 SQIVND come from the germline V gene (reference sequence). The length of the CDR3 is 16 residues. V gave up 2 bases and J gave up 0 bases; unmatched junction bases: 5. CDR3 region: CASSIFRGPMNTEAFF. The DNA for the CDR3 is TGTGCCAGTAGTATATTCAGGGGGCCCATGAACACTGAAGCTTTCTTT.

This clonotype was seen ten or more times. Here the CDR3 DNA reads TGTGCCAGTAGTATGACAGGGAGAGGCACTGAAGCTTTCTTT. Translated: CASSMTGRGTEAFF. This chain uses TRBV19 with TRBJ1-1; TRBD1 aligns across 7 bases. Trimming at V came to 3 bases and at J to 4 bases, leaving 5 bases not matched to a gene. This CDR3 comprises 14 residues. Germline CDR1 reads LNHDA; CDR2 reads SQIVND (reference sequence).

This clonotype has only a few counts. This chain links TRBV7-8 with TRBJ2-3; D perhaps matches TRBD2 (6 bases). V gave up 5 bases and J gave up 1 base, with 19 bases separating them. Germline CDR1 and CDR2: SGHVS and FQNEAQ. The CDR3 spans 17 residues. CDR3 nucleotide sequence: TGTGCCAGCAGCGTGAACTCGGGGGATAGGGGCACAGATACGCAGTATTTT. This codes for CASSVNSGDRGTDTQYF. The full variable domain, in which reference TRBV7-8 and TRBJ2-3 provide the parts outside the CDR3, is GAGVSQSPRYKVAKRGQDVALRCDPISGHVSLFWYQQALGQGPEFLTYFQNEAQLDKSGLPSDRFFAERPEGSVSTLKIQRTQQEDSAVYLCASSVNSGDRGTDTQYFGPGTRLTVL.

This clonotype came up many times. This rearrangement joins TRBV6-1 to TRBJ2-7; weak D call: TRBD1 (7 bases). There are 17 residues in the CDR3. V lost 2 bases to trimming and J lost 5 bases, with 22 bases between them. Germline V gives CDR1 MNHNS, CDR2 SASEGT. In DNA, the CDR3 is TGTGCCAGCAGTGAATCCCCCCGGGCAGGGGGGAGTGACGAGCAGTACTTC. The encoded protein is CASSESPRAGGSDEQYF.

The chain is built from TRBV5-4 and TRBJ2-5, with a weak D call TRBD2 (7 bases). Per the germline V gene, CDR1 is SGHNT and CDR2 is YYREEE (reference sequence). The V gene lost 4 bases and the J gene lost 1 base, with 17 bases spanning the gap. The CDR3 loop spans 16 amino acids. The CDR3 spells CASSRNGGPSQETQYF. The CDR3 nucleotides are TGTGCCAGCAGCCGCAACGGGGGGCCGTCCCAAGAGACCCAGTACTTC.

This rearrangement joins TRBV6-5 to TRBJ2-7; tentatively, D is TRBD2 (5 bases). Germline V CDR1 and CDR2: MNHEY, SVGAGI. This CDR3 has 14 amino acids. Trimming removed 2 bases from V and 0 bases from J, with 8 bases in between. CDR3 in amino acids: CASSYHGSSYEQYF. CDR3 sequence (DNA): TGTGCCAGCAGTTACCATGGGAGCTCCTACGAGCAGTACTTC.

The chain joins TRBV5-1 to TRBJ2-1; D is perhaps TRBD1 (5 bases). Germline values: CDR1 SGHRS, CDR2 YFSETQ. V lost 2 bases and J 2 bases, leaving 8 bases between the germline ends. The length of the CDR3 is 14 residues. The DNA for the CDR3 is TGCGCCAGCAGCTTCAGGGAACCCTACAATGAGCAGTTCTTC. It yields the protein CASSFREPYNEQFF.